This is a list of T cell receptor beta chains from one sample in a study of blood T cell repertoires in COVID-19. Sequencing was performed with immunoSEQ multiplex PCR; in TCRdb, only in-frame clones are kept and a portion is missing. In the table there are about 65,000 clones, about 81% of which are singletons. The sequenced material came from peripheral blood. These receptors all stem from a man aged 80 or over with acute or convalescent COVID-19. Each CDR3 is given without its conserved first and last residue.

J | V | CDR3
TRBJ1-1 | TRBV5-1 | ASSQDREGTAF
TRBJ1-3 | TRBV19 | ASSVFKHSGNTIY
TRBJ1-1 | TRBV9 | ASSVESGERNTEAF
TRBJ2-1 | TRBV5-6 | ASSFDREQF
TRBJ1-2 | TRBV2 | ASSRDSLLMGYT
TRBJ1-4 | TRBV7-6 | ASSLGTARNEKLF
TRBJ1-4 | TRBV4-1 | ASSQVGAVKLF
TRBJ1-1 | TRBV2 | ASSEAAGFGQDTEAF
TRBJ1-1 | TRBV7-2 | ASSLRRGNTEAF
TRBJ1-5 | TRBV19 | ASSIDGEIQSYQPQH
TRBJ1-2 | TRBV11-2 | ASSLGLRFGYT
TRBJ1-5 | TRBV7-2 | ASSRVGAGSGYQPQH
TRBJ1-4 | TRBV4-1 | ASSQWGGGSLANEKLF
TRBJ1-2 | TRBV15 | ATSRDRPAGRHGYT
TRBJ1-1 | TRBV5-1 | ASSWGTGGTEAF
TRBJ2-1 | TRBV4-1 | ASSKRLAGGNNEQF
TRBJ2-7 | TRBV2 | ASSRLNSYEQY
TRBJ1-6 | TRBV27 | ASKESVINSPLH
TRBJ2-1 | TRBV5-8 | ASSSGIYNEQF
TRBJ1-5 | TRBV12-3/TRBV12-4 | ASSHRYQPQH
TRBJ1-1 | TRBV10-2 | ASSLPDRDTEAF
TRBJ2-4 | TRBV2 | ASRDGGGGFEAKNIQY
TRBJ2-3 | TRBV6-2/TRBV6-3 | ASSLGSGSLTDTQY
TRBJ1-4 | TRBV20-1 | SASPQGAISTNEKLF
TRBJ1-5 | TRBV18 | ASSRAGDQPQH
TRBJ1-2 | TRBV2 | ATTAGRTYGYT
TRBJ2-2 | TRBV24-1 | ATSDALAANTGELF
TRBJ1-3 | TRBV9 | ASSVWDFSQSGNTIY
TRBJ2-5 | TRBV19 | ASSIGGGSRETQY
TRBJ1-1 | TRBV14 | ASSQIMARRGKEAF
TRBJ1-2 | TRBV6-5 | ASSYGKRRLFYGYT
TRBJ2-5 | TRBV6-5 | ASSPDIWNQETQY
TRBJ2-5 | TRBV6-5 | AVRRTGQETQY
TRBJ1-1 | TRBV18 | ASSPRGGQTEAF
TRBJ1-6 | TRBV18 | ASSQDTLSSYNSPLH
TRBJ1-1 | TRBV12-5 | ASGLTQGRNTEAF
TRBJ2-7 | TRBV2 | ASSVQVYEQY
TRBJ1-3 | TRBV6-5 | ASSRTGQGNTIY
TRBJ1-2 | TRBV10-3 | AISDNGNYGYT
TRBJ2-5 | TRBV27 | ASSLSSGGMEETQY
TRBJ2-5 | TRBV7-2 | ASSTGQGTQETQY
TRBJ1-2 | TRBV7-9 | ASSKTGTGDYGYT
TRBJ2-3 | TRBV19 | ASSNQRGSTDTQY
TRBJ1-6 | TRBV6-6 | ASSPGLGNSPLH
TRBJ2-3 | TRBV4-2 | ASSQQTALTSTDTQY
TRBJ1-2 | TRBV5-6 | ASSLYRTVLQGGYT
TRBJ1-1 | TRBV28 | ASSLGTGVNTEAF
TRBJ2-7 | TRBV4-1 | ASSQARDRGAYEQY
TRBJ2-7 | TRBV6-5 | ASTFDTYEQY
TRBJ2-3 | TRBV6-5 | ASRTGGGADTQY
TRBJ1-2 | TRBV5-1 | ASSSGQGEGYT
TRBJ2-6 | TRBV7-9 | ASSLGSVSGANVLT
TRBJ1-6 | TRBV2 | ASSFGRVPLH